Sequencing of this T cell receptor beta chain was carried out in a study of blood T cell repertoires in COVID-19. Study information: Samples taken during acute and convalescent COVID-19 were collected in the United States, Italy and Spain. The cDNA or gDNA used as material had been derived from T cells, B-cell-depleted T cells, or PBMCs.

The age range of participants was 18 to 89 years, with residence in 20 to 25 US areas. With V trimmed by 3 bases and J by 4 bases, 4 bases remained unmatched. The germline V gene encodes CDR1 SNHLY and CDR2 FYNNEI. The CDR3 contains 16 residues. Clones were read by immunoSEQ multiplex PCR, and TCRdb kept only the in-frame ones, dropping some. The table has hundreds of thousands of clones, 70% to 90% seen once. The genes are TRBV2 and TRBJ2-1; 12 bases map to TRBD2. This TCR came from a man in his thirties or forties who had recovered from COVID-19. The specimen sequenced was PBMCs or T cells enriched from blood (not recorded which). CDR3 nucleotide sequence: TGTGCCAGCAGTGACTCCCTAGCGGGGGGGTACAATGAGCAGTTCTTC. Translation gives CASSDSLAGGYNEQFF.